This TCR beta chain was obtained from a study of T cell responses to AZD1222 COVID-19 vaccine. Using immunoSEQ multiplex PCR, the repertoire was profiled, and TCRdb retains in-frame clones only, with some absent. Among 100,000 to 150,000 clones listed, about nine tenths were seen once. Study-wide results and caveats: The donor cohort was predominantly white British with a female majority, and clonal diversity may have been underestimated.

This CDR3 is 15 amino acids long. Germline assignment: CDR1 SGHDN and CDR2 FVKESK. V dropped 0 bases and J dropped 1 base, with 9 bases sitting between them. On this clone itself: Its antigen remains unidentified.

The sequencing used peripheral blood, collected on day 0 of AZD1222 vaccination. The receptor comes from an adult in good health. This chain uses TRBV14 with TRBJ1-1; D is ambiguous. CDR3 loop: CASSQDAVKNTEAFF. The CDR3 coding sequence is TGTGCCAGCAGCCAAGATGCGGTGAAGAACACTGAAGCTTTCTTT. The entire variable domain, with the rest obtained from reference TRBV14 and TRBJ1-1, is as follows: EAGVTQFPSHSVIEKGQTVTLRCDPISGHDNLYWYRRVMGKEIKFLLHFVKESKQDESGMPNNRFLAERTGGTYSTLKVQPAELEDSGVYFCASSQDAVKNTEAFFGQGTRLTVV.